The next 18 T cell receptor beta chains were all read from a single sample in a study of identical twins' blood T cells. TCRdb re-called the 5' RACE reads with MiXCR, one entry per CDR3 protein. The sample yields 350,000 to 400,000 distinct CDR3 sequences, roughly 27% seen once. The source material was PBMCs. Receptor source: a woman aged 18 to 55 in good health.

There are a few counts of this clonotype. The V gene is TRBV4-1, the J gene TRBJ1-5; D gene unclear. Trimming removed 0 bases from V and 3 bases from J, with 12 bases in between. Germline V gene data show CDR1 as MGHRA and CDR2 as YSYEKL. The CDR3 runs 16 residues. CDR3 residues: CASSQELAGFNQPQHF. The CDR3 bases are TGCGCCAGCAGCCAAGAATTGGCCGGGTTCAATCAGCCCCAGCATTTT.

This clonotype was seen ten or more times. CDR3: CASSSTATNEKLFF. The CDR3 nucleotides read TGTGCCAGTAGTTCGACAGCAACTAATGAAAAACTGTTTTTT. The genes are TRBV19 and TRBJ1-4; D perhaps matches TRBD1 (5 bases). The V end was cut by 5 bases, the J end by 0 bases, with 7 bases between. There are 14 residues in the CDR3. CDR1 is LNHDA and CDR2 is SQIVND in the germline V gene (reference sequence).

The CDR3 DNA is TGCAGTTCTCGGACAGCGAACACTGAAGCTTTCTTT. Amino acids: CSSRTANTEAFF. The chain links TRBV20-1 to TRBJ1-1; D may be TRBD1 (6 bases). Trimming shortened V by 8 bases and J by 1 base, and 11 bases separated the two germline ends. Germline V gene data show CDR1 as DFQATT and CDR2 as SNEGSKA (reference sequence). The CDR3 contains 12 residues.

The V and J genes are TRBV7-9 and TRBJ2-5; 8 nucleotides align to TRBD2. CDR3 size: 16 residues. The V segment lost 6 bases and the J segment 5 bases; nucleotides outside the gene matches: 14. Germline V gene data show CDR1 as SEHNR and CDR2 as FQNEAQ (reference sequence). The CDR3 nucleotides are TGTGCCAGCAGACCTATCGAGGTAGCGGGAACTGAGACCCAGTACTTC. Its protein is CASRPIEVAGTETQYF.

This rearrangement joins TRBV20-1 to TRBJ2-3; the D gene is possibly TRBD2 (7 bases). The CDR3 totals 15 residues. The V gene's germline CDR1 is DFQATT and CDR2 SNEGSKA (reference sequence). Deletions cut 3 bases from V and 3 bases from J, with 16 bases between. CDR3 sequence (DNA): TGCAGTGCTAGGGGGTGGGCGGGGGCGACAGATACGCAGTATTTT. It translates to CSARGWAGATDTQYF.

At least ten counts were recorded for this clonotype. The J gene is TRBJ1-2, the V gene TRBV6-5, with D perhaps TRBD1 (5 bases). V shed 2 bases and J shed 4 bases, with 11 bases lying between them. CDR1 MNHEY and CDR2 SVGAGI come from the germline V gene. The CDR3 has 14 residues. CDR3 sequence: CASSYQGFLYGYTF. DNA for the CDR3: TGTGCCAGCAGTTACCAGGGTTTTCTCTATGGCTACACCTTC.

This clonotype occurred many times. The V call is TRBV6-2 or TRBV6-3, the J call TRBJ2-1; the D is unclear. CDR3 length: 11 residues. Germline V gives CDR1 MNHEY, CDR2 SVGEGT. V was trimmed by 4 bases and J by 7 bases, leaving 5 bases between them. CDR3 sequence (DNA): TGTGCCAGCAGTTCAAGGAATGAGCAGTTCTTC. Residues: CASSSRNEQFF.

The V call is TRBV5-1, the J call TRBJ1-1; D remains unclear. Trimming left V 4 bases short and J 0 bases short, with 7 bases between. Germline V gene lookup returns CDR1 SGHRS and CDR2 YFSETQ. This CDR3 comprises 13 residues. The DNA of the CDR3 is TGCGCCAGCAGCCGGGCCCTGAACACTGAAGCTTTCTTT. Its translation is CASSRALNTEAFF.

The rearrangement links TRBV20-1 to TRBJ2-4; maybe TRBD1 (6 bases). Germline loops: CDR1 DFQATT, CDR2 SNEGSKA (reference sequence). This CDR3 spans 15 amino acids. V gave up 6 bases and J gave up 0 bases, with 15 bases separating them. The CDR3 nucleotides are TGCAGTGCCCTATCAGGACAGCTAGCCAAAAACATTCAGTACTTC. The encoded protein is CSALSGQLAKNIQYF.

Only a few counts were recorded for this clonotype. This sequence joins TRBV20-1 and TRBJ2-3; unclear D gene. The V gene lost 1 base and the J gene lost 1 base, with 18 bases spanning the gap. Germline assignment: CDR1 DFQATT and CDR2 SNEGSKA (reference sequence). This CDR3 contains 17 residues. The CDR3 bases are TGCAGTGCTAGAGCCCTCCTCACTGAAAGGGGCACAGATACGCAGTATTTT. Its protein is CSARALLTERGTDTQYF.

This clonotype appeared many times. The chain is built from TRBV6-5 and TRBJ1-3, with a weak D call TRBD1 (5 bases). V was pared by 2 bases and J by 0 bases, with 8 bases between. This CDR3 is built from 15 residues. Germline V gives CDR1 MNHEY, CDR2 SVGAGI. CDR3 coding DNA: TGTGCCAGCAGTTACAGGGGAGGCTCTGGAAACACCATATATTTT. Encoded protein: CASSYRGGSGNTIYF.

On this clonotype: Just one base apart from a much larger clone, this may be a read error. Without the conserved terminal phenylalanine or tryptophan, this CDR3 likely stems from a read error. CDR3 in DNA: TGTGCCAGCTCTTTCAACTACGAGCAGTACCTC. This encodes CASSFNYEQYL. The chain employs TRBV18 and TRBJ2-7; no reliable D call. V was clipped by 6 bases and J by 3 bases, with 6 bases between them. The CDR3 extends over 11 amino acids. The germline CDR1 and CDR2 sequences are KGHSH and LQKENI.

This clonotype was counted at least ten times. This chain joins TRBV11-2 and TRBJ1-1; no clear D. CDR1 SGHAT and CDR2 FQNNGV come from the germline V gene. Trimming removed 3 bases from V and 2 bases from J, with 4 bases in between. This CDR3 contains 12 residues. The CDR3 region has the DNA TGTGCCAGCAGCTTTAGAAACACTGAAGCTTTCTTT. This gives the protein CASSFRNTEAFF.

This clonotype came up a few times. The junction differs from germline at one of its ends, possibly a read error. The genes are TRBV20-1 and TRBJ1-5; D might be TRBD1 (5 bases). This CDR3 is built from 14 residues. Germline-derived CDR1 and CDR2 are DFQATT and SNEGSKA (reference sequence). The CDR3 sequence is CSAYRSHGNQSQHF. The CDR3 DNA is TGCAGTGCTTACAGGTCCCATGGCAATCAGTCCCAGCATTTT.

This clonotype was seen a single time. This chain connects TRBV7-2 to TRBJ2-7; no definite D call. Germline assignment: CDR1 SGHTA and CDR2 FQGNSA. This CDR3 has 14 amino acids. V dropped 5 bases and J dropped 3 bases, with 14 bases sitting between them. The CDR3 coding sequence is TGTGCCAGCAGCATCACGGCATCTTACTACGAGCAGTACTTC. As protein: CASSITASYYEQYF. Full variable domain (remainder filled in from reference TRBV7-2 and TRBJ2-7): GAGVSQSPSNKVTEKGKDVELRCDPISGHTALYWYRQSLGQGLEFLIYFQGNSAPDKSGLPSDRFSAERTGGSVSTLTIQRTQQEDSAVYLCASSITASYYEQYFGPGTRLTVT.

The V gene is TRBV29-1, the J gene TRBJ2-3; D remains ambiguous. Per germline, CDR1 SQVTM and CDR2 ANQGSEA. Trimming took 7 bases from V and 2 from J, leaving 7 bases between them. CDR3 length equals 11 residues. For the CDR3, the DNA is TGCAGCGCTTGGGCCACAGATACGCAGTATTTT. Encoded protein: CSAWATDTQYF.

This clonotype was observed a handful of times. The chain recombines TRBV6-9 with TRBJ2-1; possible D gene TRBD1, 5 bases. Per germline, CDR1 MNHGY and CDR2 SVAAGI. Deletions cut 7 bases from V and 4 bases from J, with 14 bases between. The CDR3 spans 14 residues. CDR3 loop: CASKGPIRYNEQFF. CDR3 sequence (DNA): TGTGCCAGCAAGGGGCCCATACGGTACAATGAGCAGTTCTTC.

In this sample, this clonotype turned up a few times. The gene calls are TRBV5-1 and TRBJ2-1, with TRBD2 identical over 10 bases. CDR1 is SGHRS and CDR2 is YFSETQ in the germline V gene. The junction had 8 bases not matched to a gene; V was cut back by 0 bases and J by 8 bases. The length of the CDR3 is 16 residues. CDR3 nucleotides: TGCGCCAGCAGCTTGGATATAGCGGGAGGTATATATGAGCAGTTCTTC. As protein: CASSLDIAGGIYEQFF.